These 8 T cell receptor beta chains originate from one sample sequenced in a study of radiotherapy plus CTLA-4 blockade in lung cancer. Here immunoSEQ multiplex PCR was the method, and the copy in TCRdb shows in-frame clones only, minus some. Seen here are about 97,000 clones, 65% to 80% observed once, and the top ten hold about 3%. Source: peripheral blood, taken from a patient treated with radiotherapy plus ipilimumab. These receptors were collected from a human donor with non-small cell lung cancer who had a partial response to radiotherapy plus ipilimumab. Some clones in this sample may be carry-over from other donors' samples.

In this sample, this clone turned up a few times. CDR3 nucleotide sequence: TGTGCCAGCAGCTTAGTCCACACAGCCACAGATACGCAGTATTTT. Translating gives CASSLVHTATDTQYF. The chain carries TRBV11-2 and TRBJ2-3; no reliable D call. V shed 1 base and J shed 2 bases, with 10 bases lying between them. Germline CDR1 and CDR2: SGHAT and FQNNGV. The CDR3 extends over 15 amino acids.

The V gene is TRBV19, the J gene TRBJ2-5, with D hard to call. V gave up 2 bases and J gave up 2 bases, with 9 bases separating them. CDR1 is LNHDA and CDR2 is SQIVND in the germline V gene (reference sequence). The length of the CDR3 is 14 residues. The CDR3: CASSISRSQETQYF. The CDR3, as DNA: TGTGCCAGTAGTATAAGTAGATCTCAAGAGACCCAGTACTTC.

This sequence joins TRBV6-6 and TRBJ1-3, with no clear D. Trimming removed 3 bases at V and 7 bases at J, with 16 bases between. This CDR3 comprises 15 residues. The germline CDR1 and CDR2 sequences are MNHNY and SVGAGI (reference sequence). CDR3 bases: TGTGCCAGCAGTTATCCCGCCGTAGGCGGGAACACCATATATTTT. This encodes CASSYPAVGGNTIYF.

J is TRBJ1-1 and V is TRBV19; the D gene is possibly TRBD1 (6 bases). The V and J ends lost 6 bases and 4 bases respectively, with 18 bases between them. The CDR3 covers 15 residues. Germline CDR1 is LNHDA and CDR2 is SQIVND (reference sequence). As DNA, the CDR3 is TGTGCCAGTAGACACCGGGACACCGGTGGCACTGAAGCTTTCTTT. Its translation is CASRHRDTGGTEAFF.

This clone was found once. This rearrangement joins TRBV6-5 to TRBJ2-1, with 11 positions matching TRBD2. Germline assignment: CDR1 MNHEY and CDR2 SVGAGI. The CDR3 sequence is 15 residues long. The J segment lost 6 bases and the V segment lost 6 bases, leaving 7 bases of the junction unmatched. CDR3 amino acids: CASRLTSGVPNEQFF. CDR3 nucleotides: TGTGCCAGCAGGCTGACTAGCGGGGTCCCCAATGAGCAGTTCTTC.

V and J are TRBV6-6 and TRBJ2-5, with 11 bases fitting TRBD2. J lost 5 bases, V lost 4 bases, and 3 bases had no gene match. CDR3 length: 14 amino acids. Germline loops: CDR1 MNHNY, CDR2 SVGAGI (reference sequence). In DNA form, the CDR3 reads TGTGCCAGCAGTTTTACTAGCGGGAGCGAGACCCAGTACTTC. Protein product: CASSFTSGSETQYF.

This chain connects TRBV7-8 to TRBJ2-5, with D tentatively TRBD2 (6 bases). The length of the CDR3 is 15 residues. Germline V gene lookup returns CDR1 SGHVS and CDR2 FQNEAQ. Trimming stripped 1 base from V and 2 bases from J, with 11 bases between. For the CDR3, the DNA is TGTGCCAGCAGCTTAGTGGGGGGTCGACAAGAGACCCAGTACTTC. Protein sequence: CASSLVGGRQETQYF.

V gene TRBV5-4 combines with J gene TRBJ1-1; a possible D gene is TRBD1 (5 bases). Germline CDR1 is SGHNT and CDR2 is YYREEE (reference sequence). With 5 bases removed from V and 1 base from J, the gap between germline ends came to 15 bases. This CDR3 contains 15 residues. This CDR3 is CASRLTGGRNTEAFF. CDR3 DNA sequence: TGTGCCAGCAGGTTAACGGGGGGTCGGAACACTGAAGCTTTCTTT.